Listed below are T cell receptor beta chains from one sample, sequenced in a study of T cell responses to AZD1222 COVID-19 vaccine. Measured with immunoSEQ multiplex PCR; TCRdb has only the in-frame clones, and not every one. The data hold over 150,000 clones, with 85% to 95% observed a single time. Sequencing used peripheral blood, obtained 28 days after the second dose of the MenACWY control vaccine. These receptors originate from an adult who received the MenACWY meningococcal vaccine as a control. Both conserved end residues are part of each CDR3. The D gene is left open where the match is weak. Part of the rows lack a size; the others show once, few, many or a class for expanded clones.

V	D	J	size	CDR3	DNA
TRBV7-2	.	TRBJ1-2	.	CAEKLPTGGSYYGYTF	TGTGCCGAAAAGTTGCCCACGGGCGGCAGCTACTATGGCTACACCTTC
TRBV2	.	TRBJ1-4	.	CASLRYGELFF	TGTGCCAGCCTACGTTACGGGGAACTGTTTTTT
TRBV19	.	TRBJ1-5	.	CASSDRPNQPQHF	TGTGCCAGCTCGGACCGGCCAAATCAGCCCCAGCATTTT
TRBV29-1	.	TRBJ1-4	.	CSIRDNGEKLFF	TGCAGCATCCGGGACAACGGTGAAAAACTGTTTTTT
TRBV6-4	TRBD2	TRBJ2-2	.	CASTAGGRTGELFF	TGTGCCAGCACGGCGGGGGGACGGACCGGGGAGCTGTTTTTT
TRBV24-1	.	TRBJ2-1	.	CATRGTGGVQFF	TGTGCCACCAGAGGGACCGGGGGAGTCCAGTTCTTC
TRBV19	.	TRBJ2-3	.	CASREGAPSTDTQYF	TGTGCCAGTAGGGAGGGGGCCCCCTCCACAGATACGCAGTATTTT
TRBV25-1	TRBD1	TRBJ1-2	.	CASSESPLQGANYGYTF	TGTGCCAGCAGTGAATCCCCTCTCCAGGGGGCTAACTATGGCTACACCTTC
TRBV27	.	TRBJ1-5	.	CASSFRVGSNQPQHF	TGTGCCAGCAGTTTCAGAGTGGGTAGCAATCAGCCCCAGCATTTT
TRBV6-6	.	TRBJ1-5	.	CASSSAGVNQPQHF	TGTGCCAGCAGTTCTGCAGGGGTAAATCAGCCCCAGCATTTT
TRBV2	.	TRBJ2-5	.	CASSISQETQYF	TGTGCCAGCAGTATTAGTCAGGAGACCCAGTACTTC
TRBV5-4	.	TRBJ1-2	.	CASSAGGDYGYTF	TGTGCCAGCTCTGCGGGGGGTGACTATGGCTACACCTTC
TRBV18	TRBD1	TRBJ1-2	.	CASSPSRQGGYTF	TGTGCCAGCTCACCATCGCGACAGGGAGGCTACACCTTC
TRBV2	.	TRBJ1-1	.	CASRQNTEAFF	TGTGCCAGCAGACAGAACACTGAAGCTTTCTTT
TRBV29-1	.	TRBJ1-6	.	CSVGTREGGPLHF	TGCAGCGTCGGGACACGGGAAGGGGGACCCCTCCACTTT
TRBV6-2/TRBV6-3	TRBD1	TRBJ2-1	.	CASSYSGGLNNEQFF	TGTGCCAGCAGTTACTCAGGGGGCCTCAACAATGAGCAGTTCTTC
TRBV7-2	.	TRBJ2-3	.	CASSLGVSWVDTQYF	TGTGCCAGCAGCTTGGGGGTGAGCTGGGTGGATACGCAGTATTTT
TRBV10-3	TRBD1	TRBJ1-2	.	CAISEGQGETFGYTF	TGTGCCATCAGTGAAGGGCAGGGGGAGACTTTCGGCTACACCTTC
TRBV10-1	.	TRBJ2-7	.	CASSSGGIYEQYF	TGCGCCAGTTCCTCCGGGGGAATCTACGAGCAGTACTTC
TRBV7-2	.	TRBJ2-3	.	CASSSPAGALYF	TGTGCCAGCAGCTCCCCTGCCGGGGCGTTGTATTTT
TRBV5-6	TRBD1	TRBJ1-2	.	CASSKQGVLYGYTF	TGTGCCAGCAGCAAACAGGGGGTGCTTTATGGCTACACCTTC
TRBV2	.	TRBJ2-1	.	CASSAGSGSYNEQFF	TGTGCCAGCAGTGCAGGCTCGGGCTCCTACAATGAGCAGTTCTTC
TRBV6-1	TRBD1	TRBJ1-5	once	CASSGGTGFWSNQPQHF	TGTGCCAGCAGTGGCGGGACAGGCTTTTGGAGCAATCAGCCCCAGCATTTT